This TCR beta chain was captured by sequencing in a study of CD8 T cells in ankylosing spondylitis. TCRdb passed the 5' RACE reads through MiXCR, listing each CDR3 protein once. This table has some 130,000 distinct CDR3 sequences, about an eighth appearing once. In regard to this clonotype: What it binds is unknown. One end of the junction does not line up with germline, which may come from a read error.

Notes on the study in general: Clones tied to disease were said to be significantly enriched in matched ankylosing spondylitis synovial fluid. Blood of patients with ankylosing spondylitis appeared to be characterized by a TCR beta motif of several highly homologous variants.

Sequences were obtained from blood, either unsorted or a sorted T cell fraction (not recorded which). This TCR came from a female donor with ankylosing spondylitis or in good health (not recorded which).

The CDR3: CATAKGNDGYTF. In nucleotides, the CDR3 is TGTGCCACAGCCAAGGGTAACGATGGCTACACCTTC. The chain combines TRBV24-1 with TRBJ1-2; no reliable D call. CDR1 is KGHDR, CDR2 SFDVKD, per germline. CDR3 length equals 12 residues.